One sample yielded the 29 T cell receptor beta chains listed below, sequenced in a study of shared clonotypes between healthy human individuals. Sequencing was performed with immunoSEQ multiplex PCR; in TCRdb, only in-frame clones are kept and a portion is missing. Altogether about 520,000 clones are present, 70% to 85% being singletons, with the ten largest covering 12%. The specimen was PBMCs. Source of these receptors: a woman in her thirties or forties in good health. Some clones in this sample may be carry-over from other donors' samples.

The chain couples TRBV4-3 to TRBJ1-3, with a tentative D call TRBD1 (6 bases). V lost 2 bases to trimming and J lost 0 bases, with 14 bases between them. Germline V lookup: CDR1 LGHNA, CDR2 YSLEER. The CDR3 spans 17 residues. The CDR3 bases are TGCGCCAGCAGCCAACAACCCACAGGGCCCTCTGGAAACACCATATATTTT. As protein: CASSQQPTGPSGNTIYF.

This chain joins TRBV21-1 and TRBJ2-1; whether TRBD2, the table's D call, matches the DNA was not checked. TRBV21-1 is described as a pseudogene. CDR3 size: 15 residues. CDR3 coding DNA: TGTGCCAGCAGTTACAGGCGGGAGGTTCCCAATGAGCAGTTCTTC. Residues: CASSYRREVPNEQFF.

The gene calls are TRBV30 and TRBJ2-5; 7 nucleotides line up with TRBD1. This CDR3 has 14 residues. V shed 7 bases and J 5 bases; nucleotides not matched to a gene: 13. The germline V gene encodes CDR1 GTSNPN and CDR2 SVGIG (reference sequence). The CDR3 loop reads CAYAKQGIRETQYF. The CDR3 DNA is TGTGCCTACGCAAAACAGGGGATCCGGGAGACCCAGTACTTC.

About this clone itself: Other DNA sequences in the same sample also yield this CDR3. The chain uses TRBV4-1 and TRBJ1-1; 7 bases fit TRBD1. The germline gives CDR1 MGHRA, CDR2 YSYEKL. The CDR3 sequence is 16 residues long. With V trimmed by 3 bases and J by 1 base, 8 bases remained unmatched. CDR3 residues: CASSQLSGTANTEAFF. CDR3 sequence (DNA): TGCGCCAGCAGCCAGCTAAGCGGGACAGCGAACACTGAAGCTTTCTTT.

The sample holds many counts of this clone. Within the sample, other DNA sequences also encode this same CDR3. The chain is built from TRBV6-5 and TRBJ1-1; 7 bases fit TRBD1. This CDR3 comprises 12 residues. After removal of 5 bases from V and 5 bases from J, the junction contained 2 bases not matched to a gene. The germline V gene has CDR1 MNHEY and CDR2 SVGAGI. The DNA for the CDR3 is TGTGCCAGCAGTACAGGGGAGACTGAAGCTTTCTTT. It translates to CASSTGETEAFF.

V and J are TRBV28 and TRBJ1-2; 9 bases align to TRBD1. Germline CDR1 is MDHEN and CDR2 is SYDVKM. V was pared by 8 bases and J by 6 bases, with 4 bases of the junction left unmatched. This CDR3 spans 12 amino acids. CDR3 sequence (DNA): TGTGCCAGCTGTGACAGGGGGGATGGCTACACCTTC. Residues: CASCDRGDGYTF.

As regards this clone: Other DNA sequences of this sample code for an identical CDR3. J is TRBJ2-1 and V is TRBV11-2; possible D gene TRBD2, 5 bases. V shed 4 bases and J shed 3 bases, with 10 bases lying between them. This CDR3 is built from 14 residues. Germline CDR1 reads SGHAT; CDR2 reads FQNNGV. For the CDR3, the DNA is TGTGCCAGCAGCTCCTTGGCGGGCTACAATGAGCAGTTCTTC. It yields the protein CASSSLAGYNEQFF.

The chain links TRBV7-9 to TRBJ2-1; D call uncertain. This CDR3 has 12 residues. V was clipped by 1 base and J by 8 bases, with 6 bases between them. The germline gives CDR1 SEHNR, CDR2 FQNEAQ (reference sequence). CDR3 protein: CASSLEVDEQFF. The DNA for the CDR3 is TGTGCCAGCAGCTTAGAAGTGGATGAGCAGTTCTTC.

This clone was recorded once. The chain has TRBV27 and TRBJ2-3; D is ambiguous. CDR1 is MNHEY and CDR2 is SMNVEV in the germline V gene (reference sequence). This CDR3 contains 11 residues. V was trimmed by 4 bases and J by 6 bases, leaving 5 bases between them. CDR3 protein: CASSSIDTQYF. The DNA for the CDR3 is TGTGCCAGCAGTTCTATCGATACGCAGTATTTT.

The CDR3: CASSIAGTNTEAFF. The CDR3 DNA is TGTGCCAGTAGTATAGCCGGCACCAACACTGAAGCTTTCTTT. This chain uses TRBV19 with TRBJ1-1; D is undetermined. V was clipped by 1 base and J by 2 bases, with 8 bases between them. This CDR3 is built from 14 residues. The germline gives CDR1 LNHDA, CDR2 SQIVND (reference sequence).

CDR3 coding DNA: TGTGCCAGCAGGGAACAGGGCTCTAACTATGGCTACACCTTC. Its protein product is CASREQGSNYGYTF. V is TRBV28 and J is TRBJ1-2; D is possibly TRBD1 (6 bases). CDR1 MDHEN and CDR2 SYDVKM come from the germline V gene. V shed 6 bases and J shed 0 bases, with 11 bases lying between them. The CDR3 covers 14 residues.

For this clone: The likely explanation is a read error, given a far larger clone one base away. Additional DNA sequences in this sample encode the identical CDR3. The chain links TRBV6-1 to TRBJ1-5, with D unclear. Germline values: CDR1 MNHNS, CDR2 SASEGT. Trimming left V 7 bases short and J 4 bases short, with 17 bases between. There are 15 residues in the CDR3. The CDR3, as DNA: TGTGCCAGCACTATGGACGGTCCTAGTAATCAGCCCCAGCATTTT. Amino acids: CASTMDGPSNQPQHF.

To note about this clone: This CDR3 is also generated by other DNA sequences in the sample. The J gene is TRBJ1-1, the V gene TRBV7-9; 7 bases line up with TRBD1. The CDR3 extends over 15 amino acids. Germline lookup yields CDR1 SEHNR and CDR2 FQNEAQ (reference sequence). J was trimmed by 4 bases and V by 4 bases; bases with no gene match: 9. The CDR3 region is CASSSFRGHGTEAFF. DNA for the CDR3: TGTGCCAGCAGCTCTTTTAGGGGGCATGGCACTGAAGCTTTCTTT.

The rearrangement uses TRBV18 and TRBJ1-1; maybe TRBD1 (6 bases). The CDR3 has 14 amino acids. The V end was cut by 6 bases, the J end by 4 bases, with 15 bases between. Germline-derived CDR1 and CDR2 are KGHSH and LQKENI. The CDR3 spells CASSGGGWGTEAFF. CDR3 DNA sequence: TGTGCCAGCTCTGGCGGGGGCTGGGGCACTGAAGCTTTCTTT.

The CDR3 nucleotides are TGTGCCTGGAGTGTAGCGGGAGTAGAGACCCAGTACTTC. It translates to CAWSVAGVETQYF. V gene TRBV30 combines with J gene TRBJ2-5; 8 nucleotides align to TRBD2. V lost 0 bases and J lost 4; bases outside the gene matches: 1. The CDR3 consists of 13 residues. Germline loops: CDR1 GTSNPN, CDR2 SVGIG (reference sequence).

The chain uses TRBV4-3 and TRBJ2-3; D possibly corresponds to TRBD2 (5 bases). V shed 0 bases and J shed 4 bases, with 17 bases lying between them. Germline V gives CDR1 LGHNA, CDR2 YSLEER. The CDR3 loop spans 17 amino acids. CDR3 coding DNA: TGCGCCAGCAGCCAAGACTCGGGGATCCTTCACGCAGATACGCAGTATTTT. It specifies CASSQDSGILHADTQYF.

As regards this clone: Other DNA sequences from this sample encode an identical CDR3 as well. This chain links TRBV2 with TRBJ2-3, with D unclear. The CDR3 runs 14 residues. Deletions cut 3 bases from V and 2 bases from J, with 9 bases between. Germline CDR1 and CDR2: SNHLY and FYNNEI. The CDR3 bases are TGTGCCAGCAGTGATCGAACCTCCACAGATACGCAGTATTTT. Its translation: CASSDRTSTDTQYF. Full variable domain (missing parts from reference TRBV2 and TRBJ2-3): EPEVTQTPSHQVTQMGQEVILRCVPISNHLYFYWYRQILGQKVEFLVSFYNNEISEKSEIFDDQFSVERPDGSNFTLKIRSTKLEDSAMYFCASSDRTSTDTQYFGPGTRLTVL.

The gene calls are TRBV5-6 and TRBJ1-2; TRBD1 might be the D (5 bases). Trimming pared 0 bases from V and 4 bases from J, leaving 22 bases between. The CDR3 is 18 amino acids. The germline V gene has CDR1 SGHDT and CDR2 YYEEEE. CDR3 sequence (DNA): TGTGCCAGCAGCTTGGGGGTAGGAGGGCGGACAACTGGCTATGGCTACACCTTC. Protein: CASSLGVGGRTTGYGYTF. Full variable domain (missing parts from reference TRBV5-6 and TRBJ1-2): DAGVTQSPTHLIKTRGQQVTLRCSPKSGHDTVSWYQQALGQGPQFIFQYYEEEERQRGNFPDRFSGHQFPNYSSELNVNALLLGDSALYLCASSLGVGGRTTGYGYTFGSGTRLTVV.

V usage is TRBV6-1 and J usage is TRBJ2-7, with D unresolved. The CDR3 is 15 residues long. V lost 2 bases and J 2 bases, leaving 13 bases between the germline ends. CDR1 and CDR2 from the germline V gene are MNHNS and SASEGT. CDR3 coding DNA: TGTGCCAGCAGTGAACTTCTCGTCTCGGCCTACGAGCAGTACTTC. It yields the protein CASSELLVSAYEQYF.

This clone appeared a single time. This chain links TRBV28 with TRBJ2-1; unclear D gene. The CDR3 sequence is 14 residues long. The germline CDR1 and CDR2 sequences are MDHEN and SYDVKM. V lost 2 bases to trimming and J lost 5 bases, with 10 bases between them. Here the CDR3 DNA reads TGTGCCAGCAGTTTAGGAGCAGGAGACAATGAGCAGTTCTTC. Its protein product is CASSLGAGDNEQFF.

This clone was seen more than once but under ten times. This sequence joins TRBV7-8 and TRBJ2-5; 12 nucleotides agree with TRBD2. The CDR3 is 16 residues long. V was pared by 1 base and J by 5 bases, with 5 bases of the junction left unmatched. CDR1 is SGHVS and CDR2 is FQNEAQ in the germline V gene. The CDR3 sequence: CASSLGLAGVGETQYF. CDR3 sequence (DNA): TGTGCCAGCAGCTTAGGACTAGCGGGAGTGGGGGAGACCCAGTACTTC.

Notes on this clone: A read error is likely here: a far larger clone is one base away. The V gene is TRBV25-1, the J gene TRBJ2-3; tentatively, D is TRBD1 or TRBD2 (6 bases each). Germline V gene sequence: CDR1 MGHDK, CDR2 SYGVNS. The CDR3 contains 15 residues. As DNA, the CDR3 is TGTGCCGGCAGTGAACGGGATAGGGGGGCAGATACGCAGTATTTT. Translated: CAGSERDRGADTQYF.

In its sample, this clone was seen a few times. The chain uses TRBV7-8 and TRBJ1-2; 7 positions match TRBD1. The germline CDR1 and CDR2 sequences are SGHVS and FQNEAQ. The CDR3 length is 15 residues. The ends lost 4 bases at V and 3 bases at J; junction bases unmatched: 8. The CDR3: CASSSSGTVYYGYTF. The CDR3 coding sequence is TGTGCCAGCAGCTCCTCAGGGACAGTTTACTATGGCTACACCTTC.

In the case of this clone: This specimen includes other DNA sequences encoding the same CDR3. V usage is TRBV7-2 and J usage is TRBJ1-4; possible D gene TRBD1, 6 bases. V lost 1 base, J lost 14 bases, and 23 bases lay in between. Germline V gene sequence: CDR1 SGHTA, CDR2 FQGNSA. The CDR3 extends over 16 amino acids. The CDR3 loop reads CASSLEGAGASVKLFF. CDR3 bases: TGTGCCAGCAGCTTAGAGGGAGCAGGGGCTTCGGTGAAGCTGTTTTTT.

A note on this clone: Given a much more abundant clone one base away, this may be a read error. The gene calls are TRBV5-1 and TRBJ2-7; TRBD1 or TRBD2 may be the D gene (5 bases each). The CDR3 runs to 13 residues. Germline CDR1 reads SGHRS; CDR2 reads YFSETQ. The CDR3, as DNA: TGCGCCAGCAGCTTGGAACGGGGCTACGGGCAGTACTTC. Translation gives CASSLERGYGQYF.

V usage is TRBV5-8 and J usage is TRBJ2-7, with TRBD1 matching over 9 bases. The CDR3 is made up of 16 amino acids. The V gene's germline CDR1 is SGHTS and CDR2 YDEGEE. The trim removed 4 bases at V and 3 bases at J, leaving 11 bases unmatched. CDR3 sequence: CASSTRTGVRIYEQYF. In DNA form, the CDR3 reads TGTGCCAGCAGCACTAGGACAGGGGTCCGGATCTACGAGCAGTACTTC.

CDR3 in amino acids: CASSLGVGGYTF. CDR3 sequence (DNA): TGTGCCAGCAGTTTAGGGGTTGGTGGCTACACCTTC. The chain recombines TRBV28 with TRBJ1-2; D unresolved. Trimming stripped 2 bases from V and 7 bases from J, with 8 bases between. This CDR3 has 12 residues. Germline CDR1 reads MDHEN; CDR2 reads SYDVKM.

The chain recombines TRBV10-3 with TRBJ2-7; tentative D call: TRBD2 (6 bases). Deletions cut 6 bases from V and 2 bases from J, with 17 bases between. The V gene's germline CDR1 is ENHRY and CDR2 SYGVKD. This CDR3 contains 15 residues. DNA for the CDR3: TGTGCCATCAGCGACCCCGGGGTAGCGGCCTACGAGCAGTACTTC. This codes for CAISDPGVAAYEQYF.

This chain links TRBV27 with TRBJ1-5; the match to TRBD1 covers 7 bases. This CDR3 is built from 17 residues. The ends lost 6 bases at V and 5 bases at J; junction bases unmatched: 16. Germline lookup yields CDR1 MNHEY and CDR2 SMNVEV (reference sequence). The CDR3 DNA sequence: TGTGCCAGCAGCACGGACGAACAGACAGGGCCCTATCAGCCCCAGCATTTT. Residues: CASSTDEQTGPYQPQHF.